One and the same sample provided the 6 T cell receptor beta chains below, sequenced in a study of Graves' ophthalmopathy and Graves' hyperthyroidism. Amplification of the TCR beta CDR3 regions used RNA transcripts (as template). Following a first-round RT-PCR that used HTBI primers, a second-round multiplex PCR was carried out. TCRdb redid the calling of the multiplex PCR reads with MiXCR, one entry per CDR3 protein. The top ten hold 6.5% of the sample, which has 23,000 or so distinct CDR3 sequences, roughly 50% seen once. Sequencing was carried out using peripheral blood. The receptors come from an adult woman with stable Graves' hyperthyroidism.

Turning to this clonotype: The conserved closing phenylalanine or tryptophan is absent in this CDR3, likely reflecting a read error. The limits of the CDR3 on the DNA are not certain, so only TCRdb's listed CDR3 is given. The chain uses TRBV2 and TRBJ2-1; the table calls TRBD1, which could not be checked here. The CDR3 length is 9 residues, termini included. The V gene's germline CDR1 is SNHLY and CDR2 FYNNEI. CDR3: CATHTGEAG.

The genes are TRBV6-4 and TRBJ2-6, with 8 positions matching TRBD1. V dropped 2 bases and J dropped 2; count of bases not matched to a gene: 17. Germline V gene data show CDR1 as MRHNA and CDR2 as SNTAGT. This CDR3 contains 21 residues. CDR3 nucleotide sequence: TGTGCCAGCAGTGACCGGACAGGGCGGCACCGGGGAGTAACTGGGGCCAACGTCCTGACTTTC. Translation: CASSDRTGRHRGVTGANVLTF.

The gene calls are TRBV29-1 and TRBJ2-1, with D unresolved. V dropped 6 bases and J dropped 12 bases, with 24 bases sitting between them. Per the germline V gene, CDR1 is SQVTM and CDR2 is ANQGSEA. The CDR3 has 14 residues. The CDR3, as DNA: TGCAGCGTCTCTGGATGGCGCTCCCACCAAGGGCAGTTCTTC. It codes for CSVSGWRSHQGQFF.

The V call is TRBV6-6, the J call TRBJ2-3; the match to TRBD2 covers 10 bases. The V segment lost 7 bases and the J segment 11 bases; nucleotides outside the gene matches: 18. The CDR3 is 16 amino acids. The germline V gene encodes CDR1 MNHNY and CDR2 SVGAGI (reference sequence). The CDR3 loop reads CASTGLAAYSYNEQYF. Written as DNA, the CDR3 is TGTGCCAGCACCGGACTAGCGGCTTACTCCTACAATGAGCAGTATTTT.

The CDR3 protein is CSVEDPGATVYEQYF. The CDR3 DNA is TGCAGCGTTGAAGATCCTGGGGCGACAGTCTACGAGCAGTACTTC. J is TRBJ2-7 and V is TRBV29-1; weak D call: TRBD1 (5 bases). Per germline, CDR1 SQVTM and CDR2 ANQGSEA. The CDR3 covers 15 residues. Trimming removed 0 bases from V and 3 bases from J, with 15 bases in between.

Note on this clonotype: Compared with germline, one end of the junction differs, possibly owing to a read error. The V and J genes are TRBV3-1 and TRBJ1-2, with D perhaps TRBD1 (5 bases). The CDR3 length is 12 residues. Per the germline V gene, CDR1 is LGHDT and CDR2 is YNNKEL (reference sequence). The CDR3 loop reads CANSQGEGHYPF. CDR3 coding DNA: TGTGCCAACAGCCAAGGGGAGGGCCACTACCCCTTC.